The source of this TCR beta chain is a study of technical replicates of blood from a few donors. Assay used: immunoSEQ multiplex PCR; TCRdb lists only in-frame clones, some missing. The table includes some 80,000 clones, approximately 78% detected once. V was clipped by 5 bases and J by 0 bases, with 9 bases between them. The germline CDR1 and CDR2 sequences are SEHNR and FQNEAQ (reference sequence). The CDR3 totals 14 residues. Sequencing used PBMCs. The rearrangement links TRBV7-9 to TRBJ2-3; D uncertain. The sequence came from a human donor in good health. Some clones in this sample may be carry-over from other donors' samples. The CDR3 loop reads CASSGTPSTDTQYF. CDR3 bases: TGTGCCAGCAGCGGCACCCCGAGCACAGATACGCAGTATTTT.